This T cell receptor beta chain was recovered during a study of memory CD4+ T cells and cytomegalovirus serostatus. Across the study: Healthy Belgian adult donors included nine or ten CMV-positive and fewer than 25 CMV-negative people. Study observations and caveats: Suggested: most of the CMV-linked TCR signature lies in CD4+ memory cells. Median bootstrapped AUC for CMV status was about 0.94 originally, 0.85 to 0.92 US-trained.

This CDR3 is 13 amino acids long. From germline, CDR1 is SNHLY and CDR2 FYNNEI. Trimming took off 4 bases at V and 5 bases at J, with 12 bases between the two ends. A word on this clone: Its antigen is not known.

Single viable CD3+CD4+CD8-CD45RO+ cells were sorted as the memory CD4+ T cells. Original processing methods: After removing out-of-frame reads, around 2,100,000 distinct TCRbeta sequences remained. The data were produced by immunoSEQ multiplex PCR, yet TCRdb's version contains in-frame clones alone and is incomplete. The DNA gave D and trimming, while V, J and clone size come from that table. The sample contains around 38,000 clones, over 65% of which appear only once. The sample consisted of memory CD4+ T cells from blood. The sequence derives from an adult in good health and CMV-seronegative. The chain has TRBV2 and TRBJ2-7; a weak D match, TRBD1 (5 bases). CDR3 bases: TGTGCCAGCAGTGCCCTCAGGGTCCACGAGCAGTACTTC. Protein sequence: CASSALRVHEQYF.